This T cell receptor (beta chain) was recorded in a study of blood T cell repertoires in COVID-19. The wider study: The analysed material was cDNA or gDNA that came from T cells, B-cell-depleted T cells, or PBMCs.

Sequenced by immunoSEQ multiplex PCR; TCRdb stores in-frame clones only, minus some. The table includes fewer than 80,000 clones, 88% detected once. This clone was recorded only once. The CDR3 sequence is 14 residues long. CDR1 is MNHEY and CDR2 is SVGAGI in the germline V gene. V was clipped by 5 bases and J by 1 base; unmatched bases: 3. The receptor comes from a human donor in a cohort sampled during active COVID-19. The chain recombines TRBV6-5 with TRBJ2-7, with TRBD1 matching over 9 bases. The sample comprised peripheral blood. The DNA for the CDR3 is TGTGCCAGCAGTCCCGGGACAGGGTCCTACGAGCAGTACTTC. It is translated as CASSPGTGSYEQYF.